The subject of this entry is one T cell receptor beta chain. No antigen is known for it. The treatment here: oral pan-JAK inhibitor, 5-10 mg twice daily. This sample is drawn from a study of CD8+ T cells in alopecia areata. The wider study: Twice daily, treated patients received 5 to 10 mg of oral tofacitinib. The study's findings and limits: Only a single nonresponder existed, so baseline CD8+ expansion links stay unclear.

Extracted from the samples, RNA was reverse transcribed into cDNA to serve as the sequencing template. Libraries were prepared by immunoSEQ multiplex PCR; TCRdb keeps only in-frame clonotypes and omits some of them. The table lists approximately 120,000 clones, approximately 57% of them singletons. The sequence was obtained from a human donor with alopecia areata. The sequencing here drew on CD4+ T cells sorted from blood, taken at week 4, from a patient treated with tofacitinib.

For the CDR3, the DNA is TGCGCCAGCAGCCAAGCCGGTAGGGGACAGGGGTACACAGATACGCAGTATTTT. Its protein is CASSQAGRGQGYTDTQYF. This chain connects TRBV4-3 to TRBJ2-3; 10 bases line up with TRBD1. CDR3 size: 18 residues. Germline assignment: CDR1 LGHNA and CDR2 YSLEER. Trimming at V came to 1 base and at J to 2 bases, leaving 9 bases not matched to a gene.